Following are 15 T cell receptor beta chains from one sample sequenced in a study of blood T cell repertoires in COVID-19. Profiling relied on immunoSEQ multiplex PCR, and the TCRdb table lists in-frame clones only, not all of them. The table lists a few hundred thousand clones, about four fifths of them singletons. The sequencing input was peripheral blood. The receptors shown here come from a young man who had recovered from COVID-19.

The V call is TRBV10-1, the J call TRBJ1-1; D may be TRBD1 (5 bases). The CDR3 has 17 amino acids. With 0 bases removed from V and 0 bases from J, the gap between germline ends came to 14 bases. CDR1 WNHNN and CDR2 SYGVQD come from the germline V gene (reference sequence). The CDR3 is CASSESVAGRVNTEAFF. CDR3 in DNA: TGCGCCAGCAGTGAGTCGGTTGCCGGCAGGGTGAACACTGAAGCTTTCTTT.

The rearrangement joins TRBV19 to TRBJ1-4; 10 bases map to TRBD1. Germline V gene sequence: CDR1 LNHDA, CDR2 SQIVND (reference sequence). After removal of 10 bases from V and 3 bases from J, the junction contained 8 bases not matched to a gene. CDR3 size: 15 residues. CDR3 sequence reads: CATRDRGDANEKLFF. The DNA for the CDR3 is TGTGCCACCCGGGACAGGGGCGATGCTAATGAAAAACTGTTTTTT.

This chain uses TRBV19 with TRBJ1-6, with TRBD1 matching 7 bases. CDR3 length: 15 amino acids. The V gene end was trimmed by 3 bases and the J gene end by 9 bases; junction bases not matched to a gene: 8. Germline V gene data show CDR1 as LNHDA and CDR2 as SQIVND (reference sequence). CDR3 sequence: CASSMGTDRASPLHF. The CDR3, as DNA: TGTGCCAGTAGTATGGGTACCGACAGGGCTTCACCCCTCCACTTT.

The rearrangement joins TRBV10-3 to TRBJ2-7; D is possibly TRBD1 (5 bases). Germline V CDR1 and CDR2: ENHRY, SYGVKD. The V gene lost 6 bases and the J gene lost 6 bases, with 18 bases spanning the gap. The CDR3 contains 14 residues. CDR3 amino acids: CAISRGRGQGEQYF. CDR3 nucleotide sequence: TGTGCCATCAGCCGTGGAAGGGGTCAGGGCGAGCAGTACTTC.

This clone was detected a few times. V usage is TRBV2 and J usage is TRBJ1-1, with D maybe TRBD1 (5 bases). Germline V lookup: CDR1 SNHLY, CDR2 FYNNEI. The CDR3 is 14 residues long. V was clipped by 1 base and J by 8 bases, with 14 bases between them. The CDR3 DNA is TGTGCCAGCAGTGAAGATTCTAGGGGCGGAGAAGCTTTCTTT. Translated, it gives CASSEDSRGGEAFF.

The rearrangement links TRBV28 to TRBJ1-3; perhaps TRBD1 as D (6 bases). CDR1 is MDHEN, CDR2 SYDVKM, per germline. The CDR3 has 14 amino acids. The ends were cut back, 6 bases at V and 0 bases at J, with 9 bases in the middle. In DNA form, the CDR3 reads TGTGCCAGCAGAACACAGGGCTCTGGAAACACCATATATTTT. Its translation: CASRTQGSGNTIYF.

J is TRBJ2-7 and V is TRBV6-4, with D tentatively TRBD1 (6 bases). This CDR3 is 15 amino acids long. In germline, CDR1 is MRHNA, CDR2 SNTAGT. V lost 0 bases and J lost 3, with 12 bases in between. The CDR3 sequence is CASSDSGTFIYEQYF. The CDR3 DNA reads as TGTGCCAGCAGTGACTCCGGGACATTTATCTACGAGCAGTACTTC.

The gene calls are TRBV7-9 and TRBJ2-5; 10 bases agree with TRBD1. Germline trimming cut 1 base from V and 5 bases from J; bases unmatched to any gene: 4. The CDR3 loop spans 15 amino acids. CDR1 and CDR2 from the germline V gene are SEHNR and FQNEAQ (reference sequence). In nucleotides, the CDR3 is TGTGCCAGCAGCTTAGGACAGGGGGCTTTGGAGACCCAGTACTTC. This codes for CASSLGQGALETQYF.

The CDR3, as DNA: TGCGCCAGCAGCCAAGGACAGGGGGCTCCTCGGGTCACCTTC. It yields the protein CASSQGQGAPRVTF. The J gene is TRBJ1-2, the V gene TRBV4-1; TRBD1 matches at 10 bases. CDR1 and CDR2 from the germline V gene are MGHRA and YSYEKL. The CDR3 spans 14 residues. The V segment lost 1 base and the J segment 13 bases; nucleotides outside the gene matches: 9.

The chain recombines TRBV6-2 or TRBV6-3 with TRBJ2-7; TRBD1 matches at 10 bases. Per germline, CDR1 MNHEY and CDR2 SVGEGT. The CDR3 consists of 16 residues. V gave up 3 bases and J gave up 4 bases; unmatched junction bases: 9. CDR3 coding DNA: TGTGCCAGCAGTTATCGACCGGGACAGGGGTTTTACGAGCAGTACTTC. Its translation: CASSYRPGQGFYEQYF.

In this sample, this clone turned up once. Other DNA sequences in the same sample also yield this CDR3. The rearrangement uses TRBV5-1 and TRBJ2-7; 10 nucleotides agree with TRBD2. Germline-derived CDR1 and CDR2 are SGHRS and YFSETQ. V shed 4 bases, J shed 1 base, and the junction held 2 bases outside the gene matches. This CDR3 is 14 amino acids long. In nucleotides, the CDR3 is TGCGCCAGCAGCCTTAGCGGGGGGTCCTACGAGCAGTACTTC. Encoded protein: CASSLSGGSYEQYF.

This chain joins TRBV7-8 and TRBJ2-5; 7 bases line up with TRBD2. Per germline, CDR1 SGHVS and CDR2 FQNEAQ. V trimming: 3 bases; J trimming: 2 bases; junction bases outside the gene matches: 3. This CDR3 contains 14 residues. CDR3 sequence reads: CASSFPGGQETQYF. For the CDR3, the DNA is TGTGCCAGCAGCTTTCCCGGGGGGCAAGAGACCCAGTACTTC.

V and J are TRBV10-2 and TRBJ2-5, with 8 bases identical to TRBD2. The germline gives CDR1 WSHSY, CDR2 SAAADI. With 11 bases clipped from V and 5 bases from J, the junction kept 4 bases outside the gene matches. The CDR3 sequence is 11 residues long. CDR3 coding DNA: TGCGCCGCGGGGACTAGTGAGACCCAGTACTTC. Its translation is CAAGTSETQYF.

The chain recombines TRBV7-9 with TRBJ2-1; TRBD1 matches 9 bases. Germline CDR1 and CDR2: SEHNR and FQNEAQ (reference sequence). The CDR3 extends over 15 amino acids. V gave up 4 bases and J gave up 6 bases; unmatched junction bases: 7. The CDR3 DNA reads as TGTGCCAGCAGCTCAACAGGGGGCGATTTCAATGAGCAGTTCTTC. Translation gives CASSSTGGDFNEQFF.

This clone was recorded a few times. The chain's CDR3 is CAIGLGQKYSNQPQHF. The CDR3 DNA reads TGTGCCATCGGGCTTGGGCAGAAATATAGCAATCAGCCCCAGCATTTT. This chain links TRBV10-3 with TRBJ1-5, with unresolved D. Deletions cut 8 bases from V and 0 bases from J, with 17 bases between. The CDR3 has 16 amino acids. The germline V gene has CDR1 ENHRY and CDR2 SYGVKD.